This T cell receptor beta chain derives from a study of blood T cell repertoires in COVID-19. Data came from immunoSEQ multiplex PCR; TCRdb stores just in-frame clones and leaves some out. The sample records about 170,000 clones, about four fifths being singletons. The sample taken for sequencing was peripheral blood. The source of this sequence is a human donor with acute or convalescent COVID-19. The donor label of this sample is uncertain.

The CDR3: CASSPQGTYTDTQYF. The CDR3 DNA is TGCGCCAGCAGCCCCCAGGGGACCTACACAGATACGCAGTATTTT. The chain combines TRBV5-1 with TRBJ2-3, with D maybe TRBD1 (6 bases). The CDR3 has 15 residues. Trimming stripped 4 bases from V and 2 bases from J, with 14 bases between. Per the germline V gene, CDR1 is SGHRS and CDR2 is YFSETQ. The variable domain in full, completed from reference TRBV5-1 and TRBJ2-3, reads KAGVTQTPRYLIKTRGQQVTLSCSPISGHRSVSWYQQTPGQGLQFLFEYFSETQRNKGNFPGRFSGRQFSNSRSEMNVSTLELGDSALYLCASSPQGTYTDTQYFGPGTRLTVL.